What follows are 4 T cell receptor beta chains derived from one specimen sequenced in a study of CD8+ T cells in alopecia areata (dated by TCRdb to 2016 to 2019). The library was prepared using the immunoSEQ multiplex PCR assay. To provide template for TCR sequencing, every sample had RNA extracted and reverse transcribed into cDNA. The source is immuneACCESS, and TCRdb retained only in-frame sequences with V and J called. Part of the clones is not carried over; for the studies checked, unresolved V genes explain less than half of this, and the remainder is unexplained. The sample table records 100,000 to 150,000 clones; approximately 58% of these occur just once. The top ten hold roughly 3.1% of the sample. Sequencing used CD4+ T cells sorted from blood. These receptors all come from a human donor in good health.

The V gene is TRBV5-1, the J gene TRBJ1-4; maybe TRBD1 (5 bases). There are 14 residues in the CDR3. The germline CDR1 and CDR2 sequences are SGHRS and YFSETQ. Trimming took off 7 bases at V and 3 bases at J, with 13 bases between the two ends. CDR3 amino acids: CASGQGSANEKLFF. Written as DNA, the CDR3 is TGCGCCAGCGGGCAGGGATCGGCTAATGAAAAACTGTTTTTT.

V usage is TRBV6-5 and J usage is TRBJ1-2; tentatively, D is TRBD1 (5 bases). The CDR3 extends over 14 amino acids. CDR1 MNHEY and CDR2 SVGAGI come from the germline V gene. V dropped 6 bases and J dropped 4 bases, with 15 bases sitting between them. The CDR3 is CASSPRQLSYGYTF. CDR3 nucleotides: TGTGCCAGCAGCCCCCGACAGCTTAGCTATGGCTACACCTTC.

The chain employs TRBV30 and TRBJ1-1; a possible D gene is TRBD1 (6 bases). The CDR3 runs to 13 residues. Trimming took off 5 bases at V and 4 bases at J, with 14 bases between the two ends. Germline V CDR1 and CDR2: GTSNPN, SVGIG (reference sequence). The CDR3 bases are TGTGCCTGGGCGGGGGCTCTAGGCACTGAAGCTTTCTTT. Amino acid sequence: CAWAGALGTEAFF.

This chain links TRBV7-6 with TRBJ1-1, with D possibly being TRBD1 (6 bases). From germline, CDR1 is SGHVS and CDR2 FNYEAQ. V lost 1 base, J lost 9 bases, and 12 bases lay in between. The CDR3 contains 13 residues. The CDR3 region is CASSLEAQGQAFF. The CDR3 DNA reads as TGTGCCAGCAGCTTAGAGGCACAGGGCCAAGCTTTCTTT.